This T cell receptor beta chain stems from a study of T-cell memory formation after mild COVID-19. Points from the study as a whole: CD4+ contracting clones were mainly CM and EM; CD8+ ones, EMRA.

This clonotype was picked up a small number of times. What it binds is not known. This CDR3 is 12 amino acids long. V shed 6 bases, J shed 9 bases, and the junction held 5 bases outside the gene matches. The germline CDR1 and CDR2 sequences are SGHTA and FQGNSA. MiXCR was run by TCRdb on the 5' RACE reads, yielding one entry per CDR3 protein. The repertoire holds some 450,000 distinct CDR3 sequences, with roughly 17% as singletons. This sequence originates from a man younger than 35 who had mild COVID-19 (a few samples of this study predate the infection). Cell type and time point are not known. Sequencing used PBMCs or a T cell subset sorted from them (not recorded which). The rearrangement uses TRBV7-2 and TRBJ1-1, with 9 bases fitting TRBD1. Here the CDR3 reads CASRSGQGKAFF. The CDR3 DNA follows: TGTGCCAGCAGATCCGGACAGGGGAAAGCTTTCTTT.